This TCR beta chain was found in a study of early T cells in non-severe SARS-CoV-2 infection. Study overall: Chains from this unsorted whole-blood bulk RNA could not be paired.

To note about this clonotype: Antigen unknown.

Attachment of unique molecular identifiers was made to individual cDNA molecules. TCRdb re-derived calls from the 5' RACE reads in MiXCR, one entry per CDR3 protein. The profile covers about 56,000 distinct CDR3 sequences, with about 10% appearing a single time and 6% to 8% taken by the ten largest. Study-wide points: Clonotype matching in VDJdb favored anti-spike CD8 responses and did not capture private and CD4 specificities.

The germline V and J ends were trimmed by 1 base and 6 bases, with 12 bases remaining between them. The CDR3 contains 14 residues. Germline CDR1 LGHDT, CDR2 YNNKEL (reference sequence). V gene TRBV3-1 combines with J gene TRBJ1-2, with D unclear. The clonotype was recovered from an adult who was a healthcare worker with PCR-confirmed SARS-CoV-2 infection or an uninfected control (not recorded which). The sequenced sample was whole blood. CDR3: CASSQASGSNGYTF. The CDR3 bases are TGTGCCAGCAGCCAAGCTTCCGGGTCGAATGGCTACACCTTC.